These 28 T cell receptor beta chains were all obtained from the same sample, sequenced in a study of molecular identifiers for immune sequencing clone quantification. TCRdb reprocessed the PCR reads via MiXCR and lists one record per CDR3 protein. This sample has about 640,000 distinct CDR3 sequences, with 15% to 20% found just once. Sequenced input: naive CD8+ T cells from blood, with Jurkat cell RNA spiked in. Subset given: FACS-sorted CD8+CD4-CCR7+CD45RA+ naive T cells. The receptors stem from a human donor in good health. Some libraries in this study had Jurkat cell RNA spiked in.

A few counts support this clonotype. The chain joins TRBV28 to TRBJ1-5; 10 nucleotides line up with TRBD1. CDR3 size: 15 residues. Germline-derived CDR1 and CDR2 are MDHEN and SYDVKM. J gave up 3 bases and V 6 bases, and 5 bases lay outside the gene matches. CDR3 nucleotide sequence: TGTGCCAGCAGACTGGACAGGGGGTACAATCAGCCCCAGCATTTT. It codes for CASRLDRGYNQPQHF.

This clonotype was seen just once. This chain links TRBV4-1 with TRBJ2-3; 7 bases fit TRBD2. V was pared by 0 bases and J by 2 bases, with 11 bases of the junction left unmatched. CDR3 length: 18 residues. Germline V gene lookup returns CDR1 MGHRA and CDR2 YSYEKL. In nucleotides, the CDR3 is TGCGCCAGCAGCCAAGAGCCCCCATTGGCGGGAGTCACAGATACGCAGTATTTT. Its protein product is CASSQEPPLAGVTDTQYF.

CDR3 in DNA: TGTGCCAGCAGCTCTACCGGGACTAGCGGGACCGAAATCACAGATACGCAGTATTTT. It codes for CASSSTGTSGTEITDTQYF. This chain joins TRBV7-9 and TRBJ2-3, with 13 bases identical to TRBD2. Germline trimming cut 4 bases from V and 2 bases from J; bases unmatched to any gene: 12. The CDR3 contains 19 residues. Germline V gene sequence: CDR1 SEHNR, CDR2 FQNEAQ (reference sequence).

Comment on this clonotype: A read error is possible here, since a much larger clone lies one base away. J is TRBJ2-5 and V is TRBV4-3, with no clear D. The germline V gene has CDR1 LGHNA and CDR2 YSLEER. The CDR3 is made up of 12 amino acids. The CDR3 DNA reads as TGCGCCAGCAGCCAAGAAGGGAAGACCCAGTGCTTC. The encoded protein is CASSQEGKTQCF.

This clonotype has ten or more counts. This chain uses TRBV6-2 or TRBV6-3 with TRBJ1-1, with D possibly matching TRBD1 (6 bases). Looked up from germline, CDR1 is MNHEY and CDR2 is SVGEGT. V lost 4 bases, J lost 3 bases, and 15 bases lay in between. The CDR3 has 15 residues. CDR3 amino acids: CASSFEGGTYTEAFF. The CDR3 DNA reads TGTGCCAGCAGTTTTGAGGGGGGAACGTACACTGAAGCTTTCTTT.

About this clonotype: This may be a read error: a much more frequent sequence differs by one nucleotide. The CDR3 sequence: CVSSLVPAGPQGNEQFF. The CDR3 DNA sequence: TGTGTCAGCAGCTTAGTCCCGGCCGGGCCCCAGGGTAATGAGCAGTTCTTC. This chain uses TRBV7-9 with TRBJ2-1, with D perhaps matching TRBD1 (5 bases). The CDR3 covers 17 residues. Germline V gene data show CDR1 as SEHNR and CDR2 as FQNEAQ (reference sequence).

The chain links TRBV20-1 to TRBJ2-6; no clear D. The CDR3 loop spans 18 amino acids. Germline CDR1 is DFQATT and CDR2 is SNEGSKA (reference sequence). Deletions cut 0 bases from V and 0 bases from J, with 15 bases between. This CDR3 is CSARDQAFRYSGANVLTF. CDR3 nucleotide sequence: TGCAGTGCTAGAGACCAAGCGTTTCGGTACTCTGGGGCCAACGTCCTGACTTTC.

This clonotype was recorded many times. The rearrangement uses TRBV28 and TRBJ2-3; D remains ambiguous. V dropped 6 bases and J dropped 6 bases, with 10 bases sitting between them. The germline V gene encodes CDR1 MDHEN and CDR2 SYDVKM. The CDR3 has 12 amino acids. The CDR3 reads CASRFNWDTQYF. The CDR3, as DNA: TGTGCCAGCAGGTTCAACTGGGATACGCAGTATTTT.

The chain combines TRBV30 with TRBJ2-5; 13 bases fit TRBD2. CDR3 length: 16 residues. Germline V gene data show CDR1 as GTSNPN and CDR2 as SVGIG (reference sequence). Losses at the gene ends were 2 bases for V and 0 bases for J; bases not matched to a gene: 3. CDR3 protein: CAWSQGLAGDQETQYF. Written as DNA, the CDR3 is TGTGCCTGGAGTCAAGGACTAGCGGGGGACCAAGAGACCCAGTACTTC.

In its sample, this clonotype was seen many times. The DNA of the CDR3 is TGTGCCAGCAGCCAATTTACAGGGGCCAACACTGAAGCTTTCTTT. This encodes CASSQFTGANTEAFF. V and J are TRBV16 and TRBJ1-1; 7 bases are a match to TRBD1. In germline, CDR1 is KGHSY, CDR2 FQNENV. Losses at the gene ends were 1 base for V and 2 bases for J; bases not matched to a gene: 4. The CDR3 consists of 15 residues.

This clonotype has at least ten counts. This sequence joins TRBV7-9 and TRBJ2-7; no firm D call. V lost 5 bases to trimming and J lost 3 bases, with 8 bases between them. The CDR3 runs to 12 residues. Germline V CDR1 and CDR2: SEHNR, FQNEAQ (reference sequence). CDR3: CASSHKDYEQYF. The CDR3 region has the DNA TGTGCCAGCAGCCACAAGGACTACGAGCAGTACTTC. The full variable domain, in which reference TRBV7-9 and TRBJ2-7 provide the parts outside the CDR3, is DTGVSQNPRHKITKRGQNVTFRCDPISEHNRLYWYRQTLGQGPEFLTYFQNEAQLEKSRLLSDRFSAERPKGSFSTLEIQRTEQGDSAMYLCASSHKDYEQYFGPGTRLTVT.

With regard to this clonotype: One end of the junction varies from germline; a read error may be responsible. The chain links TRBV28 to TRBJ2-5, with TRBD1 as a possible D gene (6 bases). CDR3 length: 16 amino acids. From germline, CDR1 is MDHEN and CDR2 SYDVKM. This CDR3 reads CASRETGAATQETQYF. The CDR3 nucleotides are TGTGCTAGCAGGGAGACAGGAGCGGCAACTCAAGAGACCCAGTACTTC.

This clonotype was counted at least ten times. The CDR3 reads CASSQEWTAGELFF. In DNA, the CDR3 is TGTGCCAGCAGCCAAGAATGGACAGCCGGGGAGCTGTTTTTT. V usage is TRBV3-1 and J usage is TRBJ2-2; D possibly corresponds to TRBD1 (6 bases). Germline assignment: CDR1 LGHDT and CDR2 YNNKEL (reference sequence). This CDR3 spans 14 amino acids. Trimming shortened V by 0 bases and J by 6 bases, and 8 bases separated the two germline ends.

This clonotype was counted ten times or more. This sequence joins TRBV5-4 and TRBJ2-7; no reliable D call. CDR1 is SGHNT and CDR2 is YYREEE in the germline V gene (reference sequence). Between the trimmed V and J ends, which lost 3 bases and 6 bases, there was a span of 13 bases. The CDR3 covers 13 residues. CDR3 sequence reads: CASSSLTPSEQYF. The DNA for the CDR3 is TGTGCCAGCAGCTCGTTGACACCCTCCGAGCAGTACTTC.

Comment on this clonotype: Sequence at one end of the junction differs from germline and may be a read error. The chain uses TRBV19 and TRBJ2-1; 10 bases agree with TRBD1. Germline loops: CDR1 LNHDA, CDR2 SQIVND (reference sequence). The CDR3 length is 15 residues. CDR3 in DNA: TGTGTCAGTAGTATAGGACAGGGGGTTACGAATGAGCAGTTCTTC. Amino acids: CVSSIGQGVTNEQFF.

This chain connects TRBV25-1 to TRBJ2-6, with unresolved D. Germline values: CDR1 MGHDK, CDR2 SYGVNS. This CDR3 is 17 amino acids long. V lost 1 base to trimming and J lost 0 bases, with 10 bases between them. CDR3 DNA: TGTGCCAGCAGTGAATGGGATCCGAACTCTGGGGCCAACGTCCTGACTTTC. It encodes CASSEWDPNSGANVLTF.

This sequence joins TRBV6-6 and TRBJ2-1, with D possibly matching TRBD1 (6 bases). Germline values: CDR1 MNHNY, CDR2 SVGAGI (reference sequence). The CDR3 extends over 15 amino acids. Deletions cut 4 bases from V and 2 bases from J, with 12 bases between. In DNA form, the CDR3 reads TGTGCCAGCAGTTCTACAGGGTTACCCTACAATGAGCAGTTCTTC. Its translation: CASSSTGLPYNEQFF.

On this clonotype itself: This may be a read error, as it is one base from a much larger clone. The CDR3 DNA follows: TGTGCCTGCAGCGGCACATTGCCGGGGATCCACACAGATACGCAGTATTTT. Its translation: CACSGTLPGIHTDTQYF. This sequence joins TRBV11-2 and TRBJ2-3; the D gene is possibly TRBD2 (5 bases). CDR3 length equals 17 residues. CDR1 SGHAT and CDR2 FQNNGV come from the germline V gene.

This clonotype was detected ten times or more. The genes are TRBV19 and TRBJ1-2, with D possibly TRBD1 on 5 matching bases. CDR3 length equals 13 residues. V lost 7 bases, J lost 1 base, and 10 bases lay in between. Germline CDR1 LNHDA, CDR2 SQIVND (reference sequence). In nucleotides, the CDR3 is TGTGCCAGTACGCAGGGTCTTAACTATGGCTACACCTTC. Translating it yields CASTQGLNYGYTF.

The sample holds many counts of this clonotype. CDR3 in DNA: TGTGCCAGCAGCGGAGGACAAGAGACCCAGTACTTC. It yields the protein CASSGGQETQYF. The chain carries TRBV7-9 and TRBJ2-5; a weak D match, TRBD2 (5 bases). CDR3 length: 12 residues. Germline V gives CDR1 SEHNR, CDR2 FQNEAQ (reference sequence). V lost 5 bases and J lost 2, with 6 bases in between.

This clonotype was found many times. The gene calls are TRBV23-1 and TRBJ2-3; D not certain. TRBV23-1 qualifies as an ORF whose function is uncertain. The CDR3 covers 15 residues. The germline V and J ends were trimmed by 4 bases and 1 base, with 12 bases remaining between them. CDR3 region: CASSLFCSGTDTQYF. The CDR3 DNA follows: TGCGCCAGCAGTCTTTTTTGTTCGGGCACAGATACGCAGTATTTT.

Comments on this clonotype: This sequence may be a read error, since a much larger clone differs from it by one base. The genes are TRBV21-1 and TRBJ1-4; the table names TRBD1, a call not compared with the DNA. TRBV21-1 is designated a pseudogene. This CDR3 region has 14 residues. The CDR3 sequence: CASSNVGAHEKLLF. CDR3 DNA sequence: TGTGCCAGCAGCAACGTAGGGGCTCACGAAAAACTGCTTTTT.

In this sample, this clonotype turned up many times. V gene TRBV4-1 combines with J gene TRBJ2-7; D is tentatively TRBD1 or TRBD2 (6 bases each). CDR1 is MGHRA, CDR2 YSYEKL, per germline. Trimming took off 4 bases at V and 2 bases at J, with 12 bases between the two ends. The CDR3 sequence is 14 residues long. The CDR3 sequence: CASSRLGGTYEQYF. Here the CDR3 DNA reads TGCGCCAGCAGCCGTTTAGGGGGGACCTACGAGCAGTACTTC.

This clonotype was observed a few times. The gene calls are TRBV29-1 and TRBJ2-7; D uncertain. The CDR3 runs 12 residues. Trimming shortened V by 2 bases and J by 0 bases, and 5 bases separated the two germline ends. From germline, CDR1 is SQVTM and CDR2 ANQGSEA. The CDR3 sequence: CSVESNSYEQYF. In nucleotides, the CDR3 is TGCAGCGTTGAAAGTAACTCCTACGAGCAGTACTTC.

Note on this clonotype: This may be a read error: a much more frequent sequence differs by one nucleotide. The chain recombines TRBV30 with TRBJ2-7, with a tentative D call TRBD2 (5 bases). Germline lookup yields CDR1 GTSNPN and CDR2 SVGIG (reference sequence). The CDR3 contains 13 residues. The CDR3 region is CAWSLASSYERYF. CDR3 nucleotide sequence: TGTGCCTGGAGTCTAGCTAGCTCCTACGAGCGGTACTTC.

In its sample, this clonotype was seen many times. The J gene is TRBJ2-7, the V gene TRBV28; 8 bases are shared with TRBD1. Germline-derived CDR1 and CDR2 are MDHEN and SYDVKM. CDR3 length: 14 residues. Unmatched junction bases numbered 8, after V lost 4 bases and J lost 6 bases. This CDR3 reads CASSSLPDRGEQYF. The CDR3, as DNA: TGTGCCAGCAGTTCCCTACCCGACAGGGGCGAGCAGTACTTC.

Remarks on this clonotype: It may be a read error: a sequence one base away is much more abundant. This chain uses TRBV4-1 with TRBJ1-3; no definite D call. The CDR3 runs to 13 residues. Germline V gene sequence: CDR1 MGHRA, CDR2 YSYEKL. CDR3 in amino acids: CASGQVGGNTIYF. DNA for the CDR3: TGCGCCAGCGGCCAAGTCGGTGGAAACACCATATATTTT.

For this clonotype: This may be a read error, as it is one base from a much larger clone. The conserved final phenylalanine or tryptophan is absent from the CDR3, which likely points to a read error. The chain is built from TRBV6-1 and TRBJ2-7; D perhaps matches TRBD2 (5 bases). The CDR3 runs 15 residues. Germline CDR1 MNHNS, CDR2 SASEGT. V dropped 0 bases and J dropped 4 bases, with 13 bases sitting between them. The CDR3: CASSEAGGAWYEQYI. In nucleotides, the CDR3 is TGTGCCAGCAGTGAAGCTGGAGGTGCCTGGTACGAGCAGTACATC.